The clone carrying this T cell receptor (beta chain) was counted only a few times. This clone may be a read error of a much larger clone one base away. The entry originates in a study of regulatory T cells in long-lasting Graves disease. The time point denotes: newly diagnosed GD, antithyroid drugs for less than 3 months. With RNA extracted from PBMCs as input, the TCR library was made. V dropped 4 bases and J dropped 7 bases, with 14 bases sitting between them. CDR3 size: 14 residues. CDR1 SNHLY and CDR2 FYNNEI come from the germline V gene. With iRepertoire HTBI primers and Arm-PCR of CDR3 regions, TCR beta libraries were built. Authors' processing steps: Gene usage covered about 60 TRBV and 11 to 15 TRBJ segments. TCRdb processed the multiplex PCR reads anew with MiXCR; each CDR3 protein has one entry. TCRdb, rather than the study authors, made the V and J calls. Of 400,000 to 550,000 distinct CDR3 sequences in the sample, more than 13% are singletons; the top ten hold 16%.

This same sample was also taken into another study, of T cells in Graves' hyperthyroidism and ophthalmopathy. That report adds: An initial round of RT-PCR targeting the TCR CDR3 relied on the HTBI primer set. Most thyroid clonotypes that were expanded above 0.001 also turned up in blood.

This TCR was sampled from a woman younger than 45 with Graves disease. Material: peripheral blood mononuclear cells (PBMCs), obtained at new diagnosis, from a patient treated with antithyroid drugs. This chain links TRBV2 with TRBJ1-5; tentative D call: TRBD1 (6 bases). The CDR3 loop is CASSGWGAKQPQHF. CDR3 DNA: TGTGCCAGCAGTGGATGGGGGGCAAAGCAGCCCCAGCATTTT.